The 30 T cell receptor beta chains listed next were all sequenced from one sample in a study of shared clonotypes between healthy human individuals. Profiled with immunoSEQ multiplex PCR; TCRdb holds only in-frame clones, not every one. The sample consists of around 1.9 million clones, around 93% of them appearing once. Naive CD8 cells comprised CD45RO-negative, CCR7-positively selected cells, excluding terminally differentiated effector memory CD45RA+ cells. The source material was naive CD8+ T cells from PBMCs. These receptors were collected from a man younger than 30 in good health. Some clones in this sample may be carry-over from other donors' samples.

DNA for the CDR3: TGTGCCAGCAGTGGGGGGGATCGGTATGGCTACACCTTC. The encoded protein is CASSGGDRYGYTF. The chain couples TRBV27 to TRBJ1-2; the D gene is possibly TRBD1 (5 bases). Germline V gene sequence: CDR1 MNHEY, CDR2 SMNVEV (reference sequence). V was trimmed by 5 bases and J by 5 bases, leaving 12 bases between them. The CDR3 is 13 amino acids.

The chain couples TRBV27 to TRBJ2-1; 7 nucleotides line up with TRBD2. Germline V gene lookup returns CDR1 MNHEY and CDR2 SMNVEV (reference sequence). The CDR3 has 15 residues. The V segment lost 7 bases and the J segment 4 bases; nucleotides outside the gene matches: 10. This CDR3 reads CASTGGGEGYNEQFF. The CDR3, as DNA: TGTGCCAGCACCGGTGGGGGGGAGGGATACAATGAGCAGTTCTTC.

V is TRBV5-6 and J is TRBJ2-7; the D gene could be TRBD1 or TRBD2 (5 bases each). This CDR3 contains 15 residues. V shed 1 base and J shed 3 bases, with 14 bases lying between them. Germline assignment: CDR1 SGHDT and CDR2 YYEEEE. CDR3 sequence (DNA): TGTGCCAGCAGCTTGTTGAGGGGATCGAGCTACGAGCAGTACTTC. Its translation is CASSLLRGSSYEQYF.

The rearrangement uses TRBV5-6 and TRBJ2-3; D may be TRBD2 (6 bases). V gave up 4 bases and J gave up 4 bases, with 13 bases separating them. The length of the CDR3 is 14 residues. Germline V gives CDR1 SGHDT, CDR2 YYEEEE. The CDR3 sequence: CASSPSASADTQYF. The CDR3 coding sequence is TGTGCCAGCAGCCCGTCGGCTAGCGCAGATACGCAGTATTTT.

CDR3 nucleotides: TGTGCCAGCAGTGAACGCAGGAGCGGCCCCACAGATACGCAGTATTTT. Translating gives CASSERRSGPTDTQYF. V gene TRBV6-1 combines with J gene TRBJ2-3; TRBD2 is a possible D gene (5 bases). CDR1 and CDR2 from the germline V gene are MNHNS and SASEGT. The CDR3 has 16 amino acids. V shed 2 bases and J shed 2 bases, with 14 bases lying between them.

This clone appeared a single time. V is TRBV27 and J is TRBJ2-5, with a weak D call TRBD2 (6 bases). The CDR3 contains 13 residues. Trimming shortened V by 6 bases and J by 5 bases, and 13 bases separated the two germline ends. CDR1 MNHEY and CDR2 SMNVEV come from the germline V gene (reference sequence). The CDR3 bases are TGTGCCAGCAGCGGGACTCCTTCCGAGACCCAGTACTTC. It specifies CASSGTPSETQYF.

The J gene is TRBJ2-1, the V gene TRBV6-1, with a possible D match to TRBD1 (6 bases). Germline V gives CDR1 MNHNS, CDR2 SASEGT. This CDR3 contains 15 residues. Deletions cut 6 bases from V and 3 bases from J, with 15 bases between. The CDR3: CASRPPGHYYNEQFF. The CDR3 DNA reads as TGTGCCAGCAGACCTCCGGGACACTACTACAATGAGCAGTTCTTC.

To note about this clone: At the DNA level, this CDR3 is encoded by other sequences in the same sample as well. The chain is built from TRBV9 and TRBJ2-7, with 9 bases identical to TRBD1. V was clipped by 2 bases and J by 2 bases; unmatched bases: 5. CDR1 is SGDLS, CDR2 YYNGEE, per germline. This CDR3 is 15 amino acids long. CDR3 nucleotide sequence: TGTGCCAGCAGCGTCTCCGGGACAGGGACCTACGAGCAGTACTTC. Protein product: CASSVSGTGTYEQYF.

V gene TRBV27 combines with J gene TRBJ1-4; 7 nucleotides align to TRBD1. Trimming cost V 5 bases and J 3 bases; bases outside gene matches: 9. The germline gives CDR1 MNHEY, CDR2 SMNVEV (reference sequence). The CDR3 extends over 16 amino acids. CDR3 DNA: TGTGCCAGCAGTCAGAAGCAGGGGGGCCCTAATGAAAAACTGTTTTTT. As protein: CASSQKQGGPNEKLFF.

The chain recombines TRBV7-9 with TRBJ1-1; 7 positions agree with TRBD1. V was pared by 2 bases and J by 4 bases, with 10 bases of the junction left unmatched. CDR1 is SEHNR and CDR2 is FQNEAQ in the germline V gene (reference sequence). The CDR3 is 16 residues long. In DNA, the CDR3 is TGTGCCAGCAGCTTACGGAAGGGGGCGTCAAGCACTGAAGCTTTCTTT. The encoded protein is CASSLRKGASSTEAFF.

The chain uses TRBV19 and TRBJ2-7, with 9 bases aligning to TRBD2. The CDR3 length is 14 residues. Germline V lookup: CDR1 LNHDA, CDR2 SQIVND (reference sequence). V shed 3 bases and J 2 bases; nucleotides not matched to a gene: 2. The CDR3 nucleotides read TGTGCCAGTAGTATGACTAGCGGTCCCTACGAGCAGTACTTC. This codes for CASSMTSGPYEQYF. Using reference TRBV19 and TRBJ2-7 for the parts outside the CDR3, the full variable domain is DGGITQSPKYLFRKEGQNVTLSCEQNLNHDAMYWYRQDPGQGLRLIYYSQIVNDFQKGDIAEGYSVSREKKESFPLTVTSAQKNPTAFYLCASSMTSGPYEQYFGPGTRLTVT.

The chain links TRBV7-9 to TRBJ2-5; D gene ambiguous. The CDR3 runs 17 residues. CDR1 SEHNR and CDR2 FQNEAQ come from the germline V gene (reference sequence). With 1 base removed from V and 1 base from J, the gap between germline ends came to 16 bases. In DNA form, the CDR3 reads TGTGCCAGCAGCTTAGAGAGGTCTCTTTGGGGCCAAGAGACCCAGTACTTC. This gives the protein CASSLERSLWGQETQYF.

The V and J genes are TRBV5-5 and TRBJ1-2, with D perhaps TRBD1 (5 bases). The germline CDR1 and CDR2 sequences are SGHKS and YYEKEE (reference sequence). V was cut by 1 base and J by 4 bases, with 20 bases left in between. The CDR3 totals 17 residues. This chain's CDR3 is CASSLYLEGSGAYGYTF. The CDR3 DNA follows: TGTGCCAGCAGCTTGTACCTAGAGGGATCCGGGGCCTATGGCTACACCTTC.

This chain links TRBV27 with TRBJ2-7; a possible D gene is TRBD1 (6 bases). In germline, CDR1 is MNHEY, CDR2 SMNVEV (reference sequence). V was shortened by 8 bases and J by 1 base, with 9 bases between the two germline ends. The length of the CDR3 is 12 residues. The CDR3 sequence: CASWTASYEQYF. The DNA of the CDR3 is TGTGCCAGCTGGACAGCTTCCTACGAGCAGTACTTC.

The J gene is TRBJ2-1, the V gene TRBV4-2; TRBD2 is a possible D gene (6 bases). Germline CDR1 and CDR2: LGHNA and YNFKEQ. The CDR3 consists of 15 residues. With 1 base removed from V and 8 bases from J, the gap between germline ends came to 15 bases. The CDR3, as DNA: TGTGCCAGCAGCCAAGTCGGCGGGGTGTTGGATGAGCAGTTCTTC. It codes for CASSQVGGVLDEQFF.

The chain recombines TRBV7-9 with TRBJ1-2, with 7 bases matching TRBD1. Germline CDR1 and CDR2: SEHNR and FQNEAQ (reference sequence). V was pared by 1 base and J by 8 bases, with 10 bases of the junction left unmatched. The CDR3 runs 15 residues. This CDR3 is CASSLVSAGGRGYTF. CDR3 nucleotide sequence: TGTGCCAGCAGCTTAGTTTCGGCAGGGGGACGGGGCTACACCTTC.

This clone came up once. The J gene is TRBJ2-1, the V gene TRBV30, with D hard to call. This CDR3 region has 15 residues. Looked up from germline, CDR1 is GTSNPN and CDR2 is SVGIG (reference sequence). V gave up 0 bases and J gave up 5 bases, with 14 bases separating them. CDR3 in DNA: TGTGCCTGGAGTGTGGCCGACCTCAGGCACAATGAGCAGTTCTTC. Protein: CAWSVADLRHNEQFF.

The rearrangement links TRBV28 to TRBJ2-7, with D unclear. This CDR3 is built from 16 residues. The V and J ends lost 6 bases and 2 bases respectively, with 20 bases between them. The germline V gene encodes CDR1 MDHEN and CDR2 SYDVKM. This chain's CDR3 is CASSFKRSDSTYEQYF. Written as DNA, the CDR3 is TGTGCCAGCAGCTTTAAAAGATCCGACTCAACCTACGAGCAGTACTTC.

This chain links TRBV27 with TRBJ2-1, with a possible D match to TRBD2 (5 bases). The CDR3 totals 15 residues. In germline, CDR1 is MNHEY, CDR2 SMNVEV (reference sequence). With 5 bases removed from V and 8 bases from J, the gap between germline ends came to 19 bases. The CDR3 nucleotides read TGTGCCAGCAGTCGAGCGGATGCGCCCGGCGATGAGCAGTTCTTC. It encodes CASSRADAPGDEQFF.

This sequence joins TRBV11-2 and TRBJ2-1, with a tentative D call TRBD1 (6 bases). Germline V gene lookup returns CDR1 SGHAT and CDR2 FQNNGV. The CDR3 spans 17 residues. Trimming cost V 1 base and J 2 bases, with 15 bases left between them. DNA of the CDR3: TGTGCCAGCAGCTTAGTGTGGACCAGGGGTACCTACAATGAGCAGTTCTTC. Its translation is CASSLVWTRGTYNEQFF. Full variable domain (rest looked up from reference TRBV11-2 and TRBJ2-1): EAGVAQSPRYKIIEKRQSVAFWCNPISGHATLYWYQQILGQGPKLLIQFQNNGVVDDSQLPKDRFSAERLKGVDSTLKIQPAKLEDSAVYLCASSLVWTRGTYNEQFFGPGTRLTVL.

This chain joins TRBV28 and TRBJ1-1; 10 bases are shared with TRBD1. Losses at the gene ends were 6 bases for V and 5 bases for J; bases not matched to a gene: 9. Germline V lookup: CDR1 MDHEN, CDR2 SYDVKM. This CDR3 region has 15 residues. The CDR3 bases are TGTGCCAGCAGGGTGACAGGGGGCATGGTAACTGAAGCTTTCTTT. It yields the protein CASRVTGGMVTEAFF.

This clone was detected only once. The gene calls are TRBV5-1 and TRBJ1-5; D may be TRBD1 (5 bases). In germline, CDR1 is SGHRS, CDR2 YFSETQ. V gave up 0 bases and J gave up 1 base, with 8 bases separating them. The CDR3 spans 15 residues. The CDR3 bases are TGCGCCAGCAGCTTGGAAGGGGCGAGCAATCAGCCCCAGCATTTT. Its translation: CASSLEGASNQPQHF.

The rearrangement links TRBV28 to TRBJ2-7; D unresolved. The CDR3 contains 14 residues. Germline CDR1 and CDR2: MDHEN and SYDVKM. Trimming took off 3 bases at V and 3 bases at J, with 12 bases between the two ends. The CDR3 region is CASSFFQDLYEQYF. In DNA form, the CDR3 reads TGTGCCAGCAGTTTCTTCCAGGACCTCTACGAGCAGTACTTC.

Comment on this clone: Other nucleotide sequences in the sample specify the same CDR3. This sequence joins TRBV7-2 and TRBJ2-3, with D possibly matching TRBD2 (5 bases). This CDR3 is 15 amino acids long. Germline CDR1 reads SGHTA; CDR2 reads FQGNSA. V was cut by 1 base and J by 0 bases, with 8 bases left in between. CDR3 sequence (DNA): TGTGCCAGCAGCTTAGTAGCGACTAGCACAGATACGCAGTATTTT. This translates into CASSLVATSTDTQYF.

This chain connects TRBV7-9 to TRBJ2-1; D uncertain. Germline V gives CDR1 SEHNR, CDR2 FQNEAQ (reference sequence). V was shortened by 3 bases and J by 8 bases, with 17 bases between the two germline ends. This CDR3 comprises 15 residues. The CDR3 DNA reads TGTGCCAGCAGCTTCGATGATTTCGGCCTTCATGAGCAGTTCTTC. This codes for CASSFDDFGLHEQFF.

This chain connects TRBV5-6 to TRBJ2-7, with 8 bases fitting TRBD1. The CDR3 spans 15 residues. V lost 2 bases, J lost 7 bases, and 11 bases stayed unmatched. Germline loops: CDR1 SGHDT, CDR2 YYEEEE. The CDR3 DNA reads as TGTGCCAGCAGCTTCCCGCCGGGACAGGCTAGGGAGCAGTACTTC. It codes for CASSFPPGQAREQYF.

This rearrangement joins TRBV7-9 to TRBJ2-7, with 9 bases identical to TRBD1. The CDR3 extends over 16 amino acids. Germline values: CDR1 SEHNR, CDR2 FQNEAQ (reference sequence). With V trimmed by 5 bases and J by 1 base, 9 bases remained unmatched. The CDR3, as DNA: TGTGCCAGCAGCCCACCCGGGACAGGGAAATCCTACGAGCAGTACTTC. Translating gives CASSPPGTGKSYEQYF.

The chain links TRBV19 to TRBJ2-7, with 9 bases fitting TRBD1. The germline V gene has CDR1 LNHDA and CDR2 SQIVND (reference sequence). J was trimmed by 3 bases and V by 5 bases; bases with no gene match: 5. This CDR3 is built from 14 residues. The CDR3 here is CASSYRGRDYEQYF. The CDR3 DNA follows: TGTGCCAGTAGTTACAGGGGGCGCGACTACGAGCAGTACTTC.

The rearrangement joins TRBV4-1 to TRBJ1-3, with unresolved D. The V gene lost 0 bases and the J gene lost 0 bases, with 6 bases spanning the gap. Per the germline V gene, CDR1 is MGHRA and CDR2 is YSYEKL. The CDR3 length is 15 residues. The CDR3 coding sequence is TGCGCCAGCAGCCAAGAGGGAAGCTCTGGAAACACCATATATTTT. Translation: CASSQEGSSGNTIYF.

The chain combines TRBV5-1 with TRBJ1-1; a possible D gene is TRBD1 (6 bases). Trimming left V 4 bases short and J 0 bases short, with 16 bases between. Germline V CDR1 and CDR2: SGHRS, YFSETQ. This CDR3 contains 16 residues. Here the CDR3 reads CASSLAQGSMNTEAFF. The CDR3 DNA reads TGCGCCAGCAGCCTGGCGCAGGGGTCGATGAACACTGAAGCTTTCTTT. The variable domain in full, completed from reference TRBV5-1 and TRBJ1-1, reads KAGVTQTPRYLIKTRGQQVTLSCSPISGHRSVSWYQQTPGQGLQFLFEYFSETQRNKGNFPGRFSGRQFSNSRSEMNVSTLELGDSALYLCASSLAQGSMNTEAFFGQGTRLTVV.